This TCR beta chain appears in the sequencing data of a study of Ad26.COV2.S vaccination and SARS-CoV-2 variants. Background on the study: This donor came from the COV1001 trial of Ad26.COV2.S. Intramuscular Ad26.COV2.S at 5x10^10 or 1x10^11 viral particles. Notes on the study in general: People who got the vaccine had more spike-specific TCR breadth than people who got placebo.

The CDR3 spans 21 residues. The J segment lost 0 bases and the V segment lost 0 bases, leaving 16 bases of the junction unmatched. Documented treatment: some 20 received Ad26.COV2.S at low or high dose, single or two shots; roughly five received placebo; per-sample allocation not given. Repertoires come from day 63 after the first vaccine or placebo injection. Cohort 1b enrolled adults aged 18-55 years in Boston. The method was immunoSEQ multiplex PCR; TCRdb's version includes in-frame clones alone and lacks a portion of them. Altogether just under 250,000 clones are present, more than 75% being singletons, with the ten largest covering roughly a tenth. Of note for this clone: Its target is not known.

The receptor was isolated from a person aged 18-65 years who received the Ad26.COV2.S COVID-19 vaccine or a placebo. The V and J genes are TRBV5-3 and TRBJ1-5; 9 bases align to TRBD1. TRBV5-3 is an ORF; its function is uncertain. Sequencing was performed on peripheral blood, taken in a trial of Ad26.COV2.S vaccine versus placebo. The CDR3: CARSLAETPGQGFYSNQPQHF. CDR3 DNA: TGTGCCAGAAGCTTGGCCGAGACGCCGGGACAGGGCTTCTATAGCAATCAGCCCCAGCATTTT.